This record concerns one T cell receptor beta chain sequence. Clones were read by immunoSEQ multiplex PCR, and TCRdb kept only the in-frame ones, dropping some. This sample has 200,000 to 300,000 clones, with 85% to 90% found just once. The Seattle site enrolled patients during active infection and followed them longitudinally. Germline CDR1 and CDR2: MNHNS and SASEGT. The CDR3 runs 14 residues. V lost 1 base to trimming and J lost 4 bases, with 7 bases between them. The data originate from a study of blood T cell repertoires in COVID-19. Across the study: Researchers got acute and convalescent COVID-19 samples from the United States, Italy and Spain.

This chain joins TRBV6-1 and TRBJ2-2; D gene uncertain. The specimen sequenced was peripheral blood. The clonotype was recovered from a woman aged 55-69 years with COVID-19, enrolled during active disease. In DNA form, the CDR3 reads TGTGCCAGCAGTGAAGGGGCGACCACCGGGGAGCTGTTTTTT. As protein: CASSEGATTGELFF.